This is a list of T cell receptor beta chains from one sample in a study of regulatory T cells in long-lasting Graves disease. MiXCR, applied by TCRdb to the multiplex PCR reads, yields one record per CDR3 protein. The sample records 450,000 or so distinct CDR3 sequences, approximately 23% being singletons. The sample here was peripheral blood mononuclear cells (PBMCs), taken when the disease was refractory, from a patient treated with antithyroid drugs. Receptors originate from a female donor with Graves disease. Each CDR3 is given with its conserved first and last residue. The D gene is left open where the match is weak. A clone size is listed for some rows: how often the clone was seen (once, few, many), or a class if it is expanded.

TRBJ1-2 | TRBV9 | 16 | few | TRBD1 | CASSAHPTGPGGGYTF | TGTGCCAGCAGCGCCCACCCGACAGGGCCAGGGGGAGGCTACACCTTC
TRBJ2-4 | TRBV7-2 | 12 | NA | TRBD2 | CASSLTSGSWYF | TGTGCCAGCAGCTTGACTAGCGGGAGCTGGTACTTC
TRBJ1-2 | TRBV25-1 | 16 | few | NA | CASSDPGTLANYGYTF | TGTGCCAGCAGTGACCCCGGGACACTCGCTAACTATGGCTACACCTTC
TRBJ1-4 | TRBV20-1 | 14 | many | NA | CSAVGGTTNEKLFF | TGCAGTGCGGTCGGTGGCACAACTAATGAAAAACTGTTTTTT
TRBJ2-2 | TRBV6-1 | 14 | NA | TRBD1 | CASRGQEATGELFF | TGTGCCAGCAGGGGACAGGAGGCCACCGGGGAGCTGTTTTTT
TRBJ1-4 | TRBV12-5 | 16 | few | NA | CASGLPSGNFNEKLFF | TGTGCTAGTGGTTTGCCCTCAGGGAACTTTAATGAAAAACTGTTTTTT
TRBJ2-5 | TRBV28 | 15 | many | TRBD1 | CASRPDREEGETQYF | TGTGCCAGCAGGCCGGACAGGGAGGAGGGAGAGACCCAGTACTTC
TRBJ2-7 | TRBV12-3/TRBV12-4 | 12 | many | NA | CASSPRSAEQYF | TGTGCCAGCAGTCCTCGATCCGCGGAGCAGTACTTC
TRBJ2-7 | TRBV24-1 | 14 | many | NA | CATSDTGTHGEQYF | TGTGCCACCAGTGACACCGGGACGCACGGCGAGCAGTACTTC
TRBJ2-2 | TRBV29-1 | 12 | NA | NA | CSVKVNTGELFF | TGCAGCGTGAAAGTGAACACCGGGGAGCTGTTTTTT
TRBJ1-1 | TRBV27 | 14 | few | NA | CASSFRGAGVEAFF | TGTGCCAGCAGTTTTAGGGGGGCTGGCGTTGAAGCTTTCTTT
TRBJ1-2 | TRBV7-9 | 15 | few | NA | CASSLEFPGHYGYTF | TGTGCCAGCAGCTTAGAATTCCCAGGGCACTATGGCTACACCTTC
TRBJ2-5 | TRBV28 | 17 | few | TRBD1 | CASSEILGQGAQETQYF | TGTGCCAGCAGTGAGATCCTGGGACAGGGGGCCCAAGAGACCCAGTACTTC
TRBJ1-2 | TRBV28 | 15 | many | TRBD1 | CASSPPAATGDGYTF | TGTGCCAGCAGTCCACCGGCGGCGACAGGGGATGGCTACACCTTC
TRBJ2-7 | TRBV10-3 | 13 | NA | NA | CAISGGQNYEQYF | TGTGCCATCAGTGGGGGGCAAAACTACGAGCAGTACTTC